The rows below give T cell receptor beta chains drawn from one sample of a study of PD-1 blockade in classical Hodgkin lymphoma. Here immunoSEQ multiplex PCR was the method, and the copy in TCRdb shows in-frame clones only, minus some. This table holds more than 45,000 clones, over 60% found once. Specimen: peripheral blood mononuclear cells (PBMCs), collected before the second cycle of nivolumab. Receptor source: a human donor with classical Hodgkin lymphoma. Each CDR3 is given with its conserved first and last residue. The order of the fields is clone size, V gene, J gene, D gene, CDR3 protein, CDR3 DNA. D genes are given only for firm matches. Size values are once, few and many counts, or a class for expanded clones, and some rows have none.

clone_size: .; v_call: TRBV6-1; j_call: TRBJ2-1; d_call: TRBD2; cdr3_aa: CASSETSGTYNEQFF; cdr3_nt: TGTGCCAGCAGTGAGACTAGCGGAACCTACAATGAGCAGTTCTTC
clone_size: few; v_call: TRBV19; j_call: TRBJ2-3; d_call: TRBD1; cdr3_aa: CASTPDRSSTDTQYF; cdr3_nt: TGTGCCAGTACCCCGGACAGGTCAAGCACAGATACGCAGTATTTT
clone_size: .; v_call: TRBV7-6; j_call: TRBJ2-7; d_call: TRBD1; cdr3_aa: CASSQGGSLGEQYF; cdr3_nt: TGTGCCAGCAGTCAAGGGGGCAGCCTGGGGGAGCAGTACTTC
clone_size: .; v_call: TRBV6-5; j_call: TRBJ1-3; d_call: TRBD1; cdr3_aa: CASRFEGQGSNTIYF; cdr3_nt: TGTGCCAGCAGATTTGAAGGACAGGGGTCAAACACCATATATTTT
clone_size: .; v_call: TRBV27; j_call: TRBJ1-2; d_call: TRBD1; cdr3_aa: CASSDRDYGYTF; cdr3_nt: TGTGCCAGCAGCGACAGGGACTATGGCTACACCTTC
clone_size: .; v_call: TRBV7-9; j_call: TRBJ2-1; d_call: .; cdr3_aa: CASSLGNEQFF; cdr3_nt: TGTGCCAGCAGCTTAGGGAATGAGCAGTTCTTC
clone_size: .; v_call: TRBV19; j_call: TRBJ2-1; d_call: .; cdr3_aa: CASKMGLSYNEQFF; cdr3_nt: TGTGCCAGTAAAATGGGACTTTCCTACAATGAGCAGTTCTTC
clone_size: .; v_call: TRBV15; j_call: TRBJ2-7; d_call: TRBD2; cdr3_aa: CATSTRLAIGEQYF; cdr3_nt: TGTGCCACCAGCACGCGACTAGCGATTGGCGAGCAGTACTTC
clone_size: .; v_call: TRBV6-6; j_call: TRBJ1-1; d_call: .; cdr3_aa: CASSYPGNTEAFF; cdr3_nt: TGTGCCAGCAGTTACCCGGGGAACACTGAAGCTTTCTTT
clone_size: .; v_call: TRBV10-1; j_call: TRBJ1-3; d_call: .; cdr3_aa: CASSESDPDDGGLSGNTIYF; cdr3_nt: TGCGCCAGCAGTGAGTCCGACCCTGACGATGGAGGCCTCTCTGGAAACACCATATATTTT
clone_size: once; v_call: TRBV29-1; j_call: TRBJ1-5; d_call: .; cdr3_aa: CSVEDESQPQHF; cdr3_nt: TGCAGCGTTGAAGATGAGAGTCAGCCCCAGCATTTT
clone_size: .; v_call: TRBV9; j_call: TRBJ2-1; d_call: TRBD2; cdr3_aa: CASSGASGRADNEQFF; cdr3_nt: TGTGCCAGCAGCGGGGCTAGCGGGAGAGCAGACAATGAGCAGTTCTTC
clone_size: .; v_call: TRBV19; j_call: TRBJ2-7; d_call: TRBD1; cdr3_aa: CASSILTGGAYEQYF; cdr3_nt: TGTGCCAGTAGTATCCTGACAGGGGGAGCCTACGAGCAGTACTTC